The 23 T cell receptor beta chains in this list originate from one sample, sequenced in a study of early T cells in non-severe SARS-CoV-2 infection. From the 5' RACE reads, TCRdb called clonotypes with MiXCR, one entry per CDR3 protein. Among about 99,000 distinct CDR3 sequences listed, approximately 17% were seen once. Sequencing used whole blood. The source is an adult who was a healthcare worker with PCR-confirmed SARS-CoV-2 infection or an uninfected control (not recorded which).

This clonotype was detected ten times or more. This rearrangement joins TRBV27 to TRBJ2-1; TRBD1 is a possible D gene (5 bases). Between the trimmed V and J ends, which lost 2 bases and 9 bases, there was a span of 11 bases. The CDR3 covers 13 residues. Germline-derived CDR1 and CDR2 are MNHEY and SMNVEV (reference sequence). The CDR3 here is CASSLPGFGEQFF. Written as DNA, the CDR3 is TGTGCCAGCAGTTTACCAGGGTTCGGTGAGCAGTTCTTC.

The CDR3 DNA sequence: TGTGCCAGCAGCAAAGACTACAATGAGCAGTTCTTC. It translates to CASSKDYNEQFF. The V call is TRBV21-1, the J call TRBJ2-1. TRBV21-1 has pseudogene status. The CDR3 runs to 12 residues.

This clonotype showed up just a few times. The rearrangement links TRBV7-2 to TRBJ2-1; 12 bases align to TRBD2. There are 16 residues in the CDR3. Trimming at V came to 2 bases and at J to 7 bases, leaving 6 bases not matched to a gene. CDR1 and CDR2 from the germline V gene are SGHTA and FQGNSA. The CDR3 DNA sequence: TGTGCCAGCAGCTTATACCCAACTAGCGGGAGGAATGAGCAGTTCTTC. Translating it yields CASSLYPTSGRNEQFF.

This clonotype was counted between two and nine times. J is TRBJ2-1 and V is TRBV24-1; a possible D gene is TRBD2 (5 bases). Trimming shortened V by 4 bases and J by 5 bases, and 20 bases separated the two germline ends. The CDR3 loop spans 17 amino acids. Germline V lookup: CDR1 KGHDR, CDR2 SFDVKD. Written as DNA, the CDR3 is TGTGCCACCAGTGACTCTAGGGCGGCACTAGAGAACAATGAGCAGTTCTTC. Translating it yields CATSDSRAALENNEQFF.

The V and J genes are TRBV11-2 and TRBJ2-3; 7 positions match TRBD2. CDR1 is SGHAT and CDR2 is FQNNGV in the germline V gene. V was pared by 1 base and J by 0 bases, with 4 bases of the junction left unmatched. The CDR3 totals 16 residues. DNA for the CDR3: TGTGCCAGCAGCTTAGTTCGCGGGGGAAGCACAGATACGCAGTATTTT. Residues: CASSLVRGGSTDTQYF.

V is TRBV2 and J is TRBJ2-7, with D unresolved. Per the germline V gene, CDR1 is SNHLY and CDR2 is FYNNEI. Deletions cut 1 base from V and 3 bases from J, with 13 bases between. The CDR3 has 15 residues. The CDR3 loop reads CASSEGTRSLYEQYF. CDR3 nucleotide sequence: TGTGCCAGCAGTGAAGGGACCAGGAGCCTCTACGAGCAGTACTTC.

This clonotype appeared many times. The chain combines TRBV7-9 with TRBJ2-7; D uncertain. CDR3 size: 13 residues. The germline gives CDR1 SEHNR, CDR2 FQNEAQ (reference sequence). The germline V and J ends were trimmed by 3 bases and 4 bases, with 10 bases remaining between them. CDR3 in amino acids: CASSFGSSYEQYF. The CDR3 region has the DNA TGTGCCAGCAGCTTTGGGTCGTCTTACGAGCAGTACTTC.

The table lists this clonotype with many counts. V usage is TRBV29-1 and J usage is TRBJ2-1; 8 nucleotides match TRBD2. Germline CDR1 SQVTM, CDR2 ANQGSEA. The ends lost 4 bases at V and 4 bases at J; junction bases unmatched: 3. The length of the CDR3 is 13 residues. CDR3 nucleotide sequence: TGCAGCGTTGTTACTAGCGGTTACAATGAGCAGTTCTTC. Protein: CSVVTSGYNEQFF.

This chain links TRBV28 with TRBJ1-4; a possible D gene is TRBD1 (6 bases). Germline V CDR1 and CDR2: MDHEN, SYDVKM. V was shortened by 6 bases and J by 8 bases, with 19 bases between the two germline ends. This CDR3 has 15 amino acids. CDR3 DNA: TGTGCCAGCAGACGTCGGGACACCCTCACCGAAAAACTGTTTTTT. Encoded protein: CASRRRDTLTEKLFF.

The V gene is TRBV27, the J gene TRBJ1-4; unclear D gene. CDR1 is MNHEY, CDR2 SMNVEV, per germline (reference sequence). V lost 3 bases, J lost 0 bases, and 8 bases lay in between. This CDR3 is 15 amino acids long. CDR3 amino acids: CASSFGIATNEKLFF. The CDR3 DNA reads TGTGCCAGCAGTTTCGGGATTGCAACTAATGAAAAACTGTTTTTT.

This clonotype was seen only a few times. This sequence joins TRBV24-1 and TRBJ2-1; D is unresolved. This CDR3 region has 14 residues. Looked up from germline, CDR1 is KGHDR and CDR2 is SFDVKD. Between the trimmed V and J ends, which lost 1 base and 5 bases, there was a span of 8 bases. In nucleotides, the CDR3 is TGTGCCACCAGTGATTTCTTGGTAAACAATGAGCAGTTCTTC. Residues: CATSDFLVNNEQFF.

V is TRBV7-9 and J is TRBJ2-7, with 8 bases lining up with TRBD2. The J call may be wrong; the DNA end is better matched by TRBJ2-1. Germline assignment: CDR1 SEHNR and CDR2 FQNEAQ (reference sequence). This CDR3 has 11 amino acids. CDR3 amino acids: CASTREDEQFF. As DNA, the CDR3 is TGTGCCAGCACGCGGGAGGACGAGCAGTTCTTC.

In its sample, this clonotype was seen many times. The chain uses TRBV19 and TRBJ1-1; D is possibly TRBD1 (6 bases). Trimming left V 10 bases short and J 2 bases short, with 17 bases between. The germline V gene has CDR1 LNHDA and CDR2 SQIVND (reference sequence). CDR3 length: 14 amino acids. The CDR3 protein is CATTGSRGNTEAFF. The DNA of the CDR3 is TGTGCCACTACAGGGTCTCGGGGAAACACTGAAGCTTTCTTT.

This clonotype was observed a handful of times. The V call is TRBV29-1, the J call TRBJ2-1; D perhaps matches TRBD2 (5 bases). Germline V gene sequence: CDR1 SQVTM, CDR2 ANQGSEA. The CDR3 runs 11 residues. The V gene lost 4 bases and the J gene lost 4 bases, with 5 bases spanning the gap. The CDR3 nucleotides are TGCAGCGTTGCGGGGTACAATGAGCAGTTCTTC. This translates into CSVAGYNEQFF.

This clonotype appeared many times. The chain links TRBV12-3 or TRBV12-4 to TRBJ2-3; 7 bases align to TRBD1. This CDR3 contains 14 residues. J was trimmed by 6 bases and V by 7 bases; bases with no gene match: 10. The CDR3 sequence: CASMGRGGWDTQYF. For the CDR3, the DNA is TGTGCCAGCATGGGGAGAGGGGGCTGGGATACGCAGTATTTT.

This clonotype was seen repeatedly, ten times or more. The chain couples TRBV3-1 to TRBJ1-5; TRBD1 agrees at 11 bases. This CDR3 region has 20 residues. The germline CDR1 and CDR2 sequences are LGHDT and YNNKEL (reference sequence). The V segment lost 1 base and the J segment 2 bases; nucleotides outside the gene matches: 13. The CDR3 loop is CASSQVEMDRGLVGNQPQHF. DNA of the CDR3: TGTGCCAGCAGCCAAGTAGAGATGGACAGGGGGCTGGTAGGCAATCAGCCCCAGCATTTT.

The chain uses TRBV11-2 and TRBJ2-7, with 8 bases aligning to TRBD1. The CDR3 spans 14 residues. Looked up from germline, CDR1 is SGHAT and CDR2 is FQNNGV. The CDR3 DNA reads as TGTGTCACCCCTTCCAGGGGGCGCGAAAACGAGCAGTACTTC. It yields the protein CVTPSRGRENEQYF.

The gene calls are TRBV28 and TRBJ2-7; 9 bases are a match to TRBD1. The CDR3 has 14 amino acids. After removal of 7 bases from V and 3 bases from J, the junction contained 7 bases not matched to a gene. Germline CDR1 MDHEN, CDR2 SYDVKM. The CDR3 sequence: CASIPGQGNYEQYF. For the CDR3, the DNA is TGTGCCAGCATTCCGGGACAGGGTAACTACGAGCAGTACTTC.

The genes are TRBV7-8 and TRBJ1-2; no reliable D call. Trimming stripped 0 bases from V and 8 bases from J, with 10 bases between. Germline V CDR1 and CDR2: SGHVS, FQNEAQ. The CDR3 consists of 13 residues. CDR3 loop: CASSLAPQKGYTF. The CDR3 nucleotides are TGTGCCAGCAGCTTAGCGCCCCAAAAGGGCTACACCTTC.

This clonotype was recorded a few times. CDR3 protein: CASSLGGLGSNQPQHF. The CDR3 nucleotides are TGTGCCAGCAGTTTAGGGGGGTTAGGGAGCAATCAGCCCCAGCATTTT. The J gene is TRBJ1-5, the V gene TRBV12-3 or TRBV12-4, with a tentative D call TRBD1 (5 bases). CDR3 length: 16 residues. V lost 1 base to trimming and J lost 1 base, with 11 bases between them.

J is TRBJ1-2 and V is TRBV5-5; TRBD1 matches 10 bases. J lost 7 bases, V lost 4 bases, and 10 bases had no gene match. The CDR3 totals 15 residues. Germline assignment: CDR1 SGHKS and CDR2 YYEKEE (reference sequence). This chain's CDR3 is CASSPRQGATSGYTF. In nucleotides, the CDR3 is TGTGCCAGCAGCCCTAGACAGGGGGCGACTAGTGGCTACACCTTC.

The chain couples TRBV9 to TRBJ2-2; D call uncertain. This CDR3 has 14 amino acids. Per germline, CDR1 SGDLS and CDR2 YYNGEE. Trimming pared 4 bases from V and 8 bases from J, leaving 15 bases between. DNA of the CDR3: TGTGCCAGCAGCCCGCTAAGCCGAACTGGGGAGCTGTTTTTT. Translating it yields CASSPLSRTGELFF.

CDR3 region: CASRSDSSYNSPLHF. CDR3 bases: TGTGCCAGCAGATCCGACAGCTCCTATAATTCACCCCTCCACTTT. This sequence joins TRBV6-1 and TRBJ1-6, with a weak D call TRBD1 (5 bases). With 6 bases removed from V and 0 bases from J, the gap between germline ends came to 9 bases. The germline V gene has CDR1 MNHNS and CDR2 SASEGT. CDR3 size: 15 residues.